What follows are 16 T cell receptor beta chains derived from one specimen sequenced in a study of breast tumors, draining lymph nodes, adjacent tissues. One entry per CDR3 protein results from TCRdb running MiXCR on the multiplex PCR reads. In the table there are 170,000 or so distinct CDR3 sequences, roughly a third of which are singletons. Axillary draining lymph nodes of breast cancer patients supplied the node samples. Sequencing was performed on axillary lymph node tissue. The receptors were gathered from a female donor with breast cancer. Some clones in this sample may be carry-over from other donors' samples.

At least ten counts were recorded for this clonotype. The CDR3 spells CASSVASGIETQYF. The CDR3 nucleotides are TGTGCCAGCAGTGTTGCTAGCGGGATTGAGACCCAGTACTTC. The chain combines TRBV2 with TRBJ2-5, with 9 bases lining up with TRBD2. Germline loops: CDR1 SNHLY, CDR2 FYNNEI. V lost 4 bases and J lost 5; bases outside the gene matches: 5. There are 14 residues in the CDR3.

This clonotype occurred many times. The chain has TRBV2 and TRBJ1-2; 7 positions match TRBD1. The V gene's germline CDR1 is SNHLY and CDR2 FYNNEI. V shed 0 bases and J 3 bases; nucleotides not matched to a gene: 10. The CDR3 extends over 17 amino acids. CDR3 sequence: CASSEALLGRGYYGYTF. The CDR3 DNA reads TGTGCCAGCAGTGAAGCGCTTCTGGGCAGGGGGTACTATGGCTACACCTTC.

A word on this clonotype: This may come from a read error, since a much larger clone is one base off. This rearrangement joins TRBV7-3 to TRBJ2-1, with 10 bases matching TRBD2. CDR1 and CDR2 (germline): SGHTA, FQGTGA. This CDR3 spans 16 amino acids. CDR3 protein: CASSPAGTSVYNGQFF. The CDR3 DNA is TGTGCCAGCAGCCCCGCCGGGACTAGCGTTTACAATGGGCAGTTCTTC.

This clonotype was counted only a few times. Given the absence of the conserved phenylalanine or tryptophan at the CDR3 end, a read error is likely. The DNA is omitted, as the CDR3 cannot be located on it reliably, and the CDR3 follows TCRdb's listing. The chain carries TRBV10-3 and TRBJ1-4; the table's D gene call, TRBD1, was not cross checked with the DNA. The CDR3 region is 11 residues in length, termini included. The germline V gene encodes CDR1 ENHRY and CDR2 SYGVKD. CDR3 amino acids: CAISEGGDVVG.

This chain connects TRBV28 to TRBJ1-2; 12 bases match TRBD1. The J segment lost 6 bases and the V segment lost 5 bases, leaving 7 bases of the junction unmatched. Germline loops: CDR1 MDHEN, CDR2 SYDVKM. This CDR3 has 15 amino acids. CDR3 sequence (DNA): TGTGCCAGCAGTCCCATCCGGGACAGGGGGCATGGCTACACCTTC. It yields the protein CASSPIRDRGHGYTF.

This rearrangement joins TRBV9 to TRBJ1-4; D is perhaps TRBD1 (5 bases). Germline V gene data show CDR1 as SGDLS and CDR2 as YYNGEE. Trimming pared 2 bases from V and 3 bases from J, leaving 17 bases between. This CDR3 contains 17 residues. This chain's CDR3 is CASSVRPGLTPNEKLFF. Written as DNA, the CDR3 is TGTGCCAGCAGCGTGCGACCGGGACTTACTCCTAATGAAAAACTGTTTTTT.

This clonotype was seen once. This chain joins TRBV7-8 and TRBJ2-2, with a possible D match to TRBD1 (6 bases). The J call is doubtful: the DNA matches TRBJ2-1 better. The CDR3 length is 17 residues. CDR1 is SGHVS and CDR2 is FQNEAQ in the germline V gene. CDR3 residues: CASSLARWGLNTGEQFF. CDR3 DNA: TGTGCCAGCAGCTTAGCGCGGTGGGGGCTGAACACCGGGGAGCAGTTCTTC.

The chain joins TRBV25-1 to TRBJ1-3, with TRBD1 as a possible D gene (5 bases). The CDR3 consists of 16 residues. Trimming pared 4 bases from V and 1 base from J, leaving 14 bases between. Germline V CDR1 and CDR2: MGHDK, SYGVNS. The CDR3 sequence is CASSARSRVSGNTIYF. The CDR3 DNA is TGTGCCAGCAGTGCTAGATCCAGGGTGTCTGGAAACACCATATATTTT.

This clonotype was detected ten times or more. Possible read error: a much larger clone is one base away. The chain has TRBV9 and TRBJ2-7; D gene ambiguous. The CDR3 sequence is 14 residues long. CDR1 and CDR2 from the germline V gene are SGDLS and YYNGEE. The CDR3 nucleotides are TGTGCCAGCAGCGTTTCGGTCAGCTCCTACGAGCAGTCCTTC. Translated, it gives CASSVSVSSYEQSF. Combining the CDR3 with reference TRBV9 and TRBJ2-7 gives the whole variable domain DSGVTQTPKHLITATGQRVTLRCSPRSGDLSVYWYQQSLDQGLQFLIQYYNGEERAKGNILERFSAQQFPDLHSELNLSSLELGDSALYFCASSVSVSSYEQSFGPGTRLTVT.

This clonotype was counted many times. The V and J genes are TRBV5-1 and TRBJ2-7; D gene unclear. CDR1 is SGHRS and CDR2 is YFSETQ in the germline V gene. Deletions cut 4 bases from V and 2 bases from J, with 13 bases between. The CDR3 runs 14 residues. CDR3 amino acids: CASSPGRITYEQYF. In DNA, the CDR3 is TGCGCCAGCAGCCCCGGACGGATTACCTACGAGCAGTACTTC.

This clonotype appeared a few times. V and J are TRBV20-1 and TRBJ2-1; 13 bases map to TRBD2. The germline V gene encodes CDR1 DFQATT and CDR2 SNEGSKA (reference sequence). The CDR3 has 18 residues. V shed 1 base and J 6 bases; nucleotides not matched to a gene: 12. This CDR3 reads CSARGGTSGAAVRNEQFF. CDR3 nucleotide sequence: TGCAGTGCTAGAGGGGGGACTAGCGGGGCGGCCGTTCGCAATGAGCAGTTCTTC.

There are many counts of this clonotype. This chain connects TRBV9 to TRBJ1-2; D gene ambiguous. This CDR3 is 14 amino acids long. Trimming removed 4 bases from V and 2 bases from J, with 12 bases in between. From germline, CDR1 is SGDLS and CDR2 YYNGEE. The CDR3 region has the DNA TGTGCCAGCAGCACTACACCTACCAACTATGGCTACACCTTC. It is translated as CASSTTPTNYGYTF. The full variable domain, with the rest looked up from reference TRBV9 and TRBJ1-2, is DSGVTQTPKHLITATGQRVTLRCSPRSGDLSVYWYQQSLDQGLQFLIQYYNGEERAKGNILERFSAQQFPDLHSELNLSSLELGDSALYFCASSTTPTNYGYTFGSGTRLTVV.

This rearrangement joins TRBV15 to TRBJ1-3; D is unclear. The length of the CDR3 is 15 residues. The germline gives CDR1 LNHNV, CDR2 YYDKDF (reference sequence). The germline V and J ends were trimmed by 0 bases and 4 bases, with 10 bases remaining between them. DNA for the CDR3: TGTGCCACCAGCAGAGATAGGGCGGCGGGAAACACCATATATTTT. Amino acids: CATSRDRAAGNTIYF.

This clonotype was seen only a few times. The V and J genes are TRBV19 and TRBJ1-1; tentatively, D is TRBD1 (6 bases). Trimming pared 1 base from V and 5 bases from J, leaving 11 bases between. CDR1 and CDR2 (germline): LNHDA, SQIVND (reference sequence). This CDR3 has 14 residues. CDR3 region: CASSIAGARTEAFF. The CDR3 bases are TGTGCCAGTAGTATAGCAGGGGCGAGGACTGAAGCTTTCTTT. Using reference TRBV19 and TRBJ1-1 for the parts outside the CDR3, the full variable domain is DGGITQSPKYLFRKEGQNVTLSCEQNLNHDAMYWYRQDPGQGLRLIYYSQIVNDFQKGDIAEGYSVSREKKESFPLTVTSAQKNPTAFYLCASSIAGARTEAFFGQGTRLTVV.

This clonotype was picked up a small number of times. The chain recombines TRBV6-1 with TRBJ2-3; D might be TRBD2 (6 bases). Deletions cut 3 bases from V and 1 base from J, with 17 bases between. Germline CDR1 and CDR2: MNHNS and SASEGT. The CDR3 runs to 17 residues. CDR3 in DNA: TGTGCCAGCAGTGAGTATTTACTAGCCGCCGGCACAGATACGCAGTATTTT. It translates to CASSEYLLAAGTDTQYF.

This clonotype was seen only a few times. CDR3 sequence reads: CSARTSGLDTGLFF. CDR3 DNA: TGCAGTGCGCGGACTAGCGGACTTGACACCGGCCTGTTCTTC. The chain couples TRBV20-1 to TRBJ2-1; 10 bases fit TRBD2. Germline CDR1 and CDR2: DFQATT and SNEGSKA (reference sequence). Unmatched junction bases numbered 17, after V lost 6 bases and J lost 15 bases. The CDR3 has 14 residues.